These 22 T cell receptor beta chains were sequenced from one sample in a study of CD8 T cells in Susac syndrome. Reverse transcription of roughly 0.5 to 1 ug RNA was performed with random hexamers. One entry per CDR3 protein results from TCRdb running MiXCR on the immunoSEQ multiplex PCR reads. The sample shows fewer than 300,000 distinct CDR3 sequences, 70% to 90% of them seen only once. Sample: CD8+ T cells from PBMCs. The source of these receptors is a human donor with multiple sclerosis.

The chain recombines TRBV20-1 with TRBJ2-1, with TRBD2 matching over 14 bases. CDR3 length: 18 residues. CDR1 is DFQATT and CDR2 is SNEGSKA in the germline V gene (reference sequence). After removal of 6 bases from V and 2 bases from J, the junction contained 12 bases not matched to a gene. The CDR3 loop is CSAPPGLAGEGAYNEQFF. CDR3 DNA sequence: TGCAGTGCGCCTCCGGGACTAGCGGGAGAAGGGGCCTACAATGAGCAGTTCTTC.

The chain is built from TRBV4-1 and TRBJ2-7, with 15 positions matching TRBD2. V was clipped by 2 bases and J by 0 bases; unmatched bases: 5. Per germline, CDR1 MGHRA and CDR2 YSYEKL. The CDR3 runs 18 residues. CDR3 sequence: CASSQQGLAGGSSYEQYF. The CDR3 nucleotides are TGCGCCAGCAGCCAACAGGGACTAGCGGGGGGTAGCTCCTACGAGCAGTACTTC.

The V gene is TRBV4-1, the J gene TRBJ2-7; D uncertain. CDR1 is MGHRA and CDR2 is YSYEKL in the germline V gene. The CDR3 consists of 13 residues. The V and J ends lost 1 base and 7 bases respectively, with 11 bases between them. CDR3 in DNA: TGCGCCAGCAGCCAAGTTAAAATCGGGGAGCAGTACTTC. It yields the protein CASSQVKIGEQYF.

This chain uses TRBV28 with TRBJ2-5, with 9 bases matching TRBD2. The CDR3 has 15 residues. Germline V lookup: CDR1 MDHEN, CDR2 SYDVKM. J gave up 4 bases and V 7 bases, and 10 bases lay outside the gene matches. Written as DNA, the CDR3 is TGTGCCAGCAAATATCGCGGGAGGGCCGTAGAGACCCAGTACTTC. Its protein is CASKYRGRAVETQYF.

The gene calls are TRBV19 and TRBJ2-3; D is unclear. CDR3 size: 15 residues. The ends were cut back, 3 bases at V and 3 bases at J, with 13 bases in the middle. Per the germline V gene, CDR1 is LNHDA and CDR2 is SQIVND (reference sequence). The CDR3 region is CASSMARARTDTQYF. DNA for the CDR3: TGTGCCAGTAGTATGGCCCGGGCTAGAACAGATACGCAGTATTTT.

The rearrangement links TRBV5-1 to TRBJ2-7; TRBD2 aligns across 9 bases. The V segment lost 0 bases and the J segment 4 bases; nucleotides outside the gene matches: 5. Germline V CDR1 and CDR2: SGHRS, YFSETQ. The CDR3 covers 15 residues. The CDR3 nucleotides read TGCGCCAGCAGCTTGGGTAAGCGGGAGGAATACGAGCAGTACTTC. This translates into CASSLGKREEYEQYF.

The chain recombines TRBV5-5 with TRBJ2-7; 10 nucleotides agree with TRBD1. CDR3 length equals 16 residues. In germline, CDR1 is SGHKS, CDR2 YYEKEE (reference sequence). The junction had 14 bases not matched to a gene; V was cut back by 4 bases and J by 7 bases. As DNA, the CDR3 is TGTGCCAGCAGCGCTACGGTTTGGGACAGGGGTTCTGAGCAGTACTTC. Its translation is CASSATVWDRGSEQYF.

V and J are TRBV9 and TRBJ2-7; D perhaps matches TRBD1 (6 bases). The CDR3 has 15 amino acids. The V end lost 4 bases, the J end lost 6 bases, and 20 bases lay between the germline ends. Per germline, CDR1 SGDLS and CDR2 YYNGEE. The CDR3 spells CASSPVGAEPSEQYF. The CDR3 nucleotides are TGTGCCAGCAGCCCCGTGGGGGCGGAACCTTCCGAGCAGTACTTC.

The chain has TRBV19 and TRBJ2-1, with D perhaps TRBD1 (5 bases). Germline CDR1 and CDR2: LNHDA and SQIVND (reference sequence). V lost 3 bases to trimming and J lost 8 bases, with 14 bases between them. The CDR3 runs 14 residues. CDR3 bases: TGTGCCAGTAGTATTTTGGCAGGGCGGCATGAGCAGTTCTTC. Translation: CASSILAGRHEQFF.

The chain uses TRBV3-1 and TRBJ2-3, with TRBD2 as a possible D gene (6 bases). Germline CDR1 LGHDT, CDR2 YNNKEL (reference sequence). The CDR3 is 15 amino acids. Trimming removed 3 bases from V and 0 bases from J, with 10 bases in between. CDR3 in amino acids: CASSQDYESTDTQYF. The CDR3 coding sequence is TGTGCCAGCAGCCAGGACTACGAAAGCACAGATACGCAGTATTTT.

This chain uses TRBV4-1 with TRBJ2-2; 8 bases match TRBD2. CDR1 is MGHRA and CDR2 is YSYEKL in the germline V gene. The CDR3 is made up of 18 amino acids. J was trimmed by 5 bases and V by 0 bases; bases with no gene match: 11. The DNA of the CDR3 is TGCGCCAGCAGCCAAGATGGGCGGGGGGCCCTGGGGACCGGGGAGCTGTTTTTT. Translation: CASSQDGRGALGTGELFF.

CDR3 loop: CASRQAGFQETQYF. As DNA, the CDR3 is TGTGCCAGCAGGCAAGCGGGGTTCCAAGAGACCCAGTACTTC. The chain links TRBV7-2 to TRBJ2-5, with 7 bases that match TRBD2. Losses at the gene ends were 6 bases for V and 1 base for J; bases not matched to a gene: 5. Germline V CDR1 and CDR2: SGHTA, FQGNSA. The CDR3 spans 14 residues.

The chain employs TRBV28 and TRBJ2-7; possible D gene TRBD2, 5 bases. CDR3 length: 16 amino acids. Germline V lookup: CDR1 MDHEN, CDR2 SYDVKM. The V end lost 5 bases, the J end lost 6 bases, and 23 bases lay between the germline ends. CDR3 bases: TGTGCCAGCAGTACCCACTTCGAGGGCTCTCGGGCCGAGCAGTACTTC. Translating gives CASSTHFEGSRAEQYF.

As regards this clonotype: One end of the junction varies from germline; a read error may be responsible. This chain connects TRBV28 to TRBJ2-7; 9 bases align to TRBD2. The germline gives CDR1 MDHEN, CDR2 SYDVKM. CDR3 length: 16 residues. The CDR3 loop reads CASSSLGLAGAYEQDF. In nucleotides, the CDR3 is TGTGCCAGCAGTTCCCTCGGATTAGCGGGGGCCTACGAGCAGGACTTC.

This CDR3 reads CSAWTGTSHDLEQFF. The CDR3 DNA reads TGCAGTGCTTGGACCGGGACTAGCCACGACTTGGAACAGTTCTTC. The rearrangement joins TRBV20-1 to TRBJ2-1, with 9 bases fitting TRBD2. Unmatched junction bases numbered 18, after V lost 5 bases and J lost 13 bases. The CDR3 contains 15 residues. CDR1 and CDR2 from the germline V gene are DFQATT and SNEGSKA (reference sequence).

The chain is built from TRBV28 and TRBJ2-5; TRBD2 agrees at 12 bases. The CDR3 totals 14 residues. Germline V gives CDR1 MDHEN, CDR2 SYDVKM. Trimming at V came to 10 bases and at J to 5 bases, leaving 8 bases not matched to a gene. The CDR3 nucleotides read TGTGCCACCCAGACTAGCGGGAGTGGGGAGACCCAGTACTTC. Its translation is CATQTSGSGETQYF.

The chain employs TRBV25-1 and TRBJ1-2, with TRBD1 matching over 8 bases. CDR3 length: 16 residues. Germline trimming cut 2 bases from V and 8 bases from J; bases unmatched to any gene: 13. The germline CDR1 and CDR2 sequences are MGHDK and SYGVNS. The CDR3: CASSEPRTGRVNGYTF. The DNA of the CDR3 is TGTGCCAGCAGTGAACCCCGGACAGGGAGGGTGAACGGCTACACCTTC.

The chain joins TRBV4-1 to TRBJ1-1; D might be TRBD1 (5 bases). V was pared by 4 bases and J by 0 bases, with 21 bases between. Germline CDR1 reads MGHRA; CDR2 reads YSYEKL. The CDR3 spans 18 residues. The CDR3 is CASSLVGPRGSMNTEAFF. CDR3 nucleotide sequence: TGCGCCAGCAGCCTTGTTGGTCCAAGGGGTAGCATGAACACTGAAGCTTTCTTT.

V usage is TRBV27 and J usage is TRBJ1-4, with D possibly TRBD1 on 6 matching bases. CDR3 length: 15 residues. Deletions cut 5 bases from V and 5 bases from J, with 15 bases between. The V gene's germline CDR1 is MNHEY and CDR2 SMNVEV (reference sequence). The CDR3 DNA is TGTGCCAGCAGTCCTCGGACAGCCCCCAATGAAAAACTGTTTTTT. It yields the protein CASSPRTAPNEKLFF.

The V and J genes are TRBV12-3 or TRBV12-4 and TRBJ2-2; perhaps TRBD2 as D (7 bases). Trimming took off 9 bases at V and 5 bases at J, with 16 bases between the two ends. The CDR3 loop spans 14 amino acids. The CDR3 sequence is CARPRGGKTGELFF. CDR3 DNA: TGTGCCAGGCCGAGGGGGGGTAAAACCGGGGAGCTGTTTTTT.

CDR3 protein: CASSYFGSSYEQYF. CDR3 nucleotide sequence: TGTGCCAGCAGTTATTTCGGGTCCTCCTACGAGCAGTACTTC. The rearrangement links TRBV6-5 to TRBJ2-7; D remains ambiguous. With 3 bases removed from V and 0 bases from J, the gap between germline ends came to 9 bases. Germline CDR1 reads MNHEY; CDR2 reads SVGAGI. CDR3 length equals 14 residues.

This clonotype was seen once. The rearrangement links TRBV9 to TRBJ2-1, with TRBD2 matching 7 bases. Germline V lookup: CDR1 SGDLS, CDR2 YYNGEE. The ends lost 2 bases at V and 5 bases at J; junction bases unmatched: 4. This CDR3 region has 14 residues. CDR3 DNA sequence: TGTGCCAGCAGCGTCGGGGGGTTGGACAATGAGCAGTTCTTC. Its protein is CASSVGGLDNEQFF.